Each of the 16 T cell receptor beta chains below was sequenced from the same sample in a study of blood T cell repertoires in COVID-19 (dated by TCRdb to 2020 to 2021). The library relied on the immunoSEQ multiplex PCR assay. Sourced from immuneACCESS, this table was stored by TCRdb with only in-frame sequences that have V and J called. A share of the clones is absent; for the studies checked, an unresolved V gene accounts for under half, and the remainder has no known explanation. Counted in this sample were 70,000 to 80,000 clones; about nine tenths of them appeared once. The ten largest make up 5% to 8% of the sample. The specimen was peripheral blood. Receptors originate from a woman aged 50 to 60 with acute or convalescent COVID-19.

CDR3 in amino acids: CASSSGVRQRTNNEQFF. The CDR3 region has the DNA TGTGCCAGCAGCTCGGGAGTTCGACAGAGAACAAACAATGAGCAGTTCTTC. The rearrangement links TRBV9 to TRBJ2-1; weak D call: TRBD2 (6 bases). Germline V CDR1 and CDR2: SGDLS, YYNGEE. Trimming cost V 4 bases and J 5 bases, with 22 bases left between them. This CDR3 is 17 amino acids long. Combining the CDR3 with reference TRBV9 and TRBJ2-1 gives the whole variable domain DSGVTQTPKHLITATGQRVTLRCSPRSGDLSVYWYQQSLDQGLQFLIQYYNGEERAKGNILERFSAQQFPDLHSELNLSSLELGDSALYFCASSSGVRQRTNNEQFFGPGTRLTVL.

This clone was seen a single time. V usage is TRBV24-1 and J usage is TRBJ2-3, with TRBD2 matching 9 bases. J gave up 5 bases and V 2 bases, and 16 bases lay outside the gene matches. Germline assignment: CDR1 KGHDR and CDR2 SFDVKD. CDR3 length equals 19 residues. The CDR3 coding sequence is TGTGCCACCAGTGATTCCGGGGCGGGAGGGCCCAGATCGGAAGATACGCAGTATTTT. This translates into CATSDSGAGGPRSEDTQYF.

V is TRBV2 and J is TRBJ2-7; 10 nucleotides agree with TRBD2. Germline-derived CDR1 and CDR2 are SNHLY and FYNNEI. The CDR3 totals 14 residues. The V gene end was trimmed by 6 bases and the J gene end by 0 bases; junction bases not matched to a gene: 2. The DNA of the CDR3 is TGTGCCAGCAGCCTAGCGGGGGTCTCCTACGAGCAGTACTTC. Translation gives CASSLAGVSYEQYF. The variable domain in full, completed from reference TRBV2 and TRBJ2-7, reads EPEVTQTPSHQVTQMGQEVILRCVPISNHLYFYWYRQILGQKVEFLVSFYNNEISEKSEIFDDQFSVERPDGSNFTLKIRSTKLEDSAMYFCASSLAGVSYEQYFGPGTRLTVT.

CDR3 sequence: CASSLSPPIGSGNTIYF. CDR3 DNA: TGTGCCAGCAGCTTATCCCCCCCGATCGGCTCTGGAAACACCATATATTTT. The genes are TRBV11-2 and TRBJ1-3; no clear D. Germline CDR1 SGHAT, CDR2 FQNNGV. V was trimmed by 2 bases and J by 0 bases, leaving 14 bases between them. The CDR3 length is 17 residues.

This clone was found once. The CDR3 nucleotides read TGTGCCAGCTGCGAGACAGGGTCGGGGACTGAAGCTTTCTTT. Translating it yields CASCETGSGTEAFF. The V call is TRBV3-1 (or the pseudogene TRBV3-2), the J call TRBJ1-1; TRBD1 matches at 7 bases. V trimming: 8 bases; J trimming: 5 bases; junction bases outside the gene matches: 11. CDR3 size: 14 residues. CDR1 is LGHDT and CDR2 is YNNKEL in the germline V gene (reference sequence).

The chain joins TRBV25-1 to TRBJ1-1, with D possibly TRBD1 on 6 matching bases. This CDR3 contains 13 residues. Trimming removed 6 bases from V and 2 bases from J, with 10 bases in between. Germline values: CDR1 MGHDK, CDR2 SYGVNS. As DNA, the CDR3 is TGTGCCAGCAGGACCAGGGGAAACACTGAAGCTTTCTTT. Residues: CASRTRGNTEAFF.

The rearrangement joins TRBV2 to TRBJ2-1; 8 nucleotides line up with TRBD2. This CDR3 contains 16 residues. With V trimmed by 7 bases and J by 4 bases, 12 bases remained unmatched. Germline V gene sequence: CDR1 SNHLY, CDR2 FYNNEI. The CDR3 sequence is CASIFGLAGVYNEQFF. The CDR3 region has the DNA TGTGCCAGCATTTTTGGTCTAGCGGGTGTTTACAATGAGCAGTTCTTC.

The V and J genes are TRBV10-3 and TRBJ2-7, with a possible D match to TRBD2 (5 bases). Germline lookup yields CDR1 ENHRY and CDR2 SYGVKD. With 0 bases removed from V and 10 bases from J, the gap between germline ends came to 7 bases. This CDR3 has 11 residues. Here the CDR3 DNA reads TGTGCCATCAGTGAGTCTCTAGCCCAGTACTTC. This encodes CAISESLAQYF.

About this clone: At the DNA level, this CDR3 is encoded by other sequences in the same sample as well. The chain joins TRBV14 to TRBJ1-1; D gene uncertain. CDR3 length equals 13 residues. Trimming shortened V by 0 bases and J by 1 base, and 3 bases separated the two germline ends. The germline V gene has CDR1 SGHDN and CDR2 FVKESK. The DNA for the CDR3 is TGTGCCAGCAGCCAAGACAGGAACACTGAAGCTTTCTTT. Amino acids: CASSQDRNTEAFF.

This clone was recorded only once. The chain recombines TRBV7-2 with TRBJ2-2; 7 nucleotides match TRBD2. Germline V CDR1 and CDR2: SGHTA, FQGNSA. CDR3 length: 14 amino acids. Unmatched junction bases numbered 10, after V lost 10 bases and J lost 5 bases. CDR3 nucleotides: TGTGCCACCCTAAAGGAGCGGGGTACCGGGGAGCTGTTTTTT. Protein: CATLKERGTGELFF.

The rearrangement links TRBV18 to TRBJ2-5; 9 positions agree with TRBD1. The germline gives CDR1 KGHSH, CDR2 LQKENI. The CDR3 sequence is 14 residues long. With 4 bases clipped from V and 5 bases from J, the junction kept 5 bases outside the gene matches. The CDR3 region has the DNA TGTGCCAGCTCACTACAGGGGGCAGGGGAGACCCAGTACTTC. It yields the protein CASSLQGAGETQYF.

The V call is TRBV6-2 or TRBV6-3, the J call TRBJ2-5; 8 bases are a match to TRBD2. V lost 6 bases and J lost 4; bases outside the gene matches: 10. The CDR3 spans 15 residues. CDR1 is MNHEY, CDR2 SVGEGT, per germline. Here the CDR3 reads CASSPPRTSSETQYF. As DNA, the CDR3 is TGTGCCAGCAGCCCGCCCCGGACTAGCTCAGAGACCCAGTACTTC.

This chain links TRBV7-9 with TRBJ1-1, with D tentatively TRBD1 (5 bases). This CDR3 contains 14 residues. The V gene lost 2 bases and the J gene lost 5 bases, with 12 bases spanning the gap. Germline V gene data show CDR1 as SEHNR and CDR2 as FQNEAQ (reference sequence). CDR3: CASSLQGARTEAFF. The CDR3 DNA reads as TGTGCCAGCAGCTTACAAGGGGCGCGGACTGAAGCTTTCTTT.

A few counts support this clone. This rearrangement joins TRBV2 to TRBJ1-5; D remains unclear. This CDR3 contains 12 residues. V was trimmed by 1 base and J by 6 bases, leaving 4 bases between them. Germline V CDR1 and CDR2: SNHLY, FYNNEI. In DNA form, the CDR3 reads TGTGCCAGCAGTGAAGGAGGTCAGCCCCAGCATTTT. Amino acid sequence: CASSEGGQPQHF.

V and J are TRBV10-3 and TRBJ1-3; TRBD1 aligns across 8 bases. The trim removed 10 bases at V and 0 bases at J, leaving 8 bases unmatched. CDR3 length: 15 residues. The germline CDR1 and CDR2 sequences are ENHRY and SYGVKD. In nucleotides, the CDR3 is TGTGCCACTCAGGGACAGGCTGGCTCTGGAAACACCATATATTTT. As protein: CATQGQAGSGNTIYF.

This rearrangement joins TRBV10-3 to TRBJ1-2; tentatively, D is TRBD1 (6 bases). The V gene lost 6 bases and the J gene lost 2 bases, with 13 bases spanning the gap. The germline V gene encodes CDR1 ENHRY and CDR2 SYGVKD. There are 14 residues in the CDR3. The CDR3 DNA is TGTGCCATCAGAGCCCAGGGGAAGAACTATGGCTACACCTTC. It is translated as CAIRAQGKNYGYTF.